Listed below are T cell receptor beta chains from one sample, sequenced in a study of cytomegalovirus exposure and HLA in healthy donors. Using immunoSEQ multiplex PCR, the repertoire was profiled, and TCRdb retains in-frame clones only, with some absent. The sample totals around 57,000 clones; its top ten clones hold approximately 10%. Sequencing input: PBMCs. All receptors come from a woman aged 45-65 years in good health and CMV-seropositive. Both conserved end residues are part of each CDR3. Fields, in order: D gene, V gene, CDR3 protein. A D gene is named only where the DNA matches it firmly.

- | TRBV28 | CASSFREKLFF
- | TRBV6-5 | CASRYEGNSPYEQYF
- | TRBV15 | CATSRDESDNEQFF
- | TRBV27 | CASSLSRGANEKLFF
- | TRBV11-2 | CASSLDGPRGDTEAFF
- | TRBV5-4 | CASSFRGRTDTQYF
TRBD2 | TRBV19 | CASSIRSSGGLQETQYF
- | TRBV5-1 | CASSLGQGTSGELFF
TRBD1 | TRBV9 | CASLGGTGGSLNTGELFF
TRBD2 | TRBV6-1 | CASTSGSTAKNIQYF
- | TRBV5-1 | CASSLDGGAKTDTQYF
TRBD1 | TRBV7-3 | CASSLTGTGPSGYTF
TRBD2 | TRBV2 | CASSEGASGMGLMSYEQYF
TRBD2 | TRBV25-1 | CASSEPAGVYNEQFF
- | TRBV19 | CASNDGRGWEQYF
- | TRBV18 | CASSKQGAEQYF
- | TRBV6-5 | CATYRVTNTEAFF
- | TRBV28 | CASSLTGQTNEKLFF
- | TRBV6-5 | CASGRGVYEQYF
TRBD1 | TRBV30 | CAWSTTGTVSAYEQYF
TRBD2 | TRBV6-1 | CASSEISLGGILSYEQYF
TRBD2 | TRBV5-1 | CASSLSAGGPNEQFF
- | TRBV19 | CASSITDSSYNEQFF
- | TRBV25-1 | CASSSRAGAKNIQYF
- | TRBV27 | CASSTGLDYGYTF
- | TRBV5-6 | CASSFYTGTRGGYTF
TRBD1 | TRBV9 | CASSADRGYTNEQFF